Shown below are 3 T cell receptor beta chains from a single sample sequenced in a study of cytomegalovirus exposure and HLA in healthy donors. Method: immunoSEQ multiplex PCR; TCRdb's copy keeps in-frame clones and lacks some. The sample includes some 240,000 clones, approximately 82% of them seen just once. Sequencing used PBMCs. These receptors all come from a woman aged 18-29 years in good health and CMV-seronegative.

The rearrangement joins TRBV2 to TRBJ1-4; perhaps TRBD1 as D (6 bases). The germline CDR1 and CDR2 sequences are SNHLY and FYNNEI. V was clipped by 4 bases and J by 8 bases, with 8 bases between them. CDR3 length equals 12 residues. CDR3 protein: CASSGDREKLFF. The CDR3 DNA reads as TGTGCCAGCAGTGGAGACAGGGAAAAACTGTTTTTT. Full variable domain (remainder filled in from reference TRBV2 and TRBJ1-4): EPEVTQTPSHQVTQMGQEVILRCVPISNHLYFYWYRQILGQKVEFLVSFYNNEISEKSEIFDDQFSVERPDGSNFTLKIRSTKLEDSAMYFCASSGDREKLFFGSGTQLSVL.

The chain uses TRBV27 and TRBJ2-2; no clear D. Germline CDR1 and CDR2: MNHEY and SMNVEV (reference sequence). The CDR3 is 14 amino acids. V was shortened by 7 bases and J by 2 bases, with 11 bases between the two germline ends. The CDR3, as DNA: TGTGCCAGCACGAGTAGCCTTAACACCGGGGAGCTGTTTTTT. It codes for CASTSSLNTGELFF.

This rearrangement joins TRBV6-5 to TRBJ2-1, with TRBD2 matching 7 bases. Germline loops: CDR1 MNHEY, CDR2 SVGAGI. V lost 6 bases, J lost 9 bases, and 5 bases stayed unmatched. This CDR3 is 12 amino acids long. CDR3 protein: CASSGLVGEQFF. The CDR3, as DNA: TGTGCCAGCAGCGGACTAGTCGGTGAGCAGTTCTTC.